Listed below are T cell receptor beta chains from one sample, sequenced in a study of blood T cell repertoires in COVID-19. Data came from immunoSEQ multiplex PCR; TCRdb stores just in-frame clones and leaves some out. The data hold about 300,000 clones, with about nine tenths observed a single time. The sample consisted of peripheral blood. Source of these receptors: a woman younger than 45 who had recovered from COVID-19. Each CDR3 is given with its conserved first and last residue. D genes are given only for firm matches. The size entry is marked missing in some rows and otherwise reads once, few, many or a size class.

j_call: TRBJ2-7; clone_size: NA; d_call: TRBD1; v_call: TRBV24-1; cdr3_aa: CATRPGTGGGDEQYF; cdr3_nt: TGTGCCACCAGGCCCGGGACAGGGGGCGGGGACGAGCAGTACTTC
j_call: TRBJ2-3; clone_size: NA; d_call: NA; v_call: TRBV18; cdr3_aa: CASSHLQATDTQYF; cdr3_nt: TGTGCCAGCTCACACCTTCAGGCTACAGATACGCAGTATTTT
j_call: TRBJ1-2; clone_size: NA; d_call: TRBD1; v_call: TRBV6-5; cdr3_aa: CASSYSPGQGYGYTF; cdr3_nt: TGTGCCAGCAGTTACTCTCCGGGACAGGGCTATGGCTACACCTTC
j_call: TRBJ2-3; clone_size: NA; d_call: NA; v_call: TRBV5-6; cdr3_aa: CASSLVGFRQSNPQYF; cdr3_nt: TGTGCCAGCAGCTTGGTGGGTTTTCGACAGTCAAATCCGCAGTATTTT
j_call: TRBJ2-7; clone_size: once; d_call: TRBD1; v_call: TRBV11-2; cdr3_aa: CASSPVRGTGTYEQYF; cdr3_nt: TGTGCCAGCAGCCCCGTTAGAGGGACAGGGACCTACGAGCAGTACTTC
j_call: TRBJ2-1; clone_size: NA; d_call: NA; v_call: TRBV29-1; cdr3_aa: CSVGGSGRSSYNEQFF; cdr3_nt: TGCAGCGTTGGCGGGTCGGGCCGGAGCTCCTACAATGAGCAGTTCTTC
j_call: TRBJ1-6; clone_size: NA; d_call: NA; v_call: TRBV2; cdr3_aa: CASSGDGSPLHF; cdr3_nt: TGTGCCAGCAGTGGAGATGGTTCACCCCTCCACTTT
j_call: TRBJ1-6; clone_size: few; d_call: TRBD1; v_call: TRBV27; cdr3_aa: CASSLSAGQAGNSPLHF; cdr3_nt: TGTGCCAGCAGTTTATCGGCCGGACAGGCGGGGAATTCACCCCTCCACTTT
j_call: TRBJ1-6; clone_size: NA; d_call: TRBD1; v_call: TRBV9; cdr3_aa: CASSGVTGAASPLHF; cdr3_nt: TGTGCCAGCAGCGGAGTTACAGGGGCTGCTTCACCCCTCCACTTT
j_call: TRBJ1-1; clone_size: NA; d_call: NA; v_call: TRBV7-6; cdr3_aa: CASSAIRGGTEAFF; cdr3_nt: TGTGCCAGCAGCGCCATCCGGGGGGGTACTGAAGCTTTCTTT
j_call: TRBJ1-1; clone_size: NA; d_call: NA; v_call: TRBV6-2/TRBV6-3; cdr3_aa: CASSETGHTEAFF; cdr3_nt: TGTGCCAGCAGTGAGACAGGCCACACTGAAGCTTTCTTT
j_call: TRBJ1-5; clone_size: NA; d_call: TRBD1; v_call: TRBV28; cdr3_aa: CASSSGGLSQPQHF; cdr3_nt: TGTGCCAGCAGTTCAGGGGGTCTTAGTCAGCCCCAGCATTTT
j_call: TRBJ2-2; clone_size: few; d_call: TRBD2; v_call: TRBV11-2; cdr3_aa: CASSLELAGALNTGELFF; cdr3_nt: TGTGCCAGCAGCTTAGAACTAGCGGGGGCACTAAACACCGGGGAGCTGTTTTTT